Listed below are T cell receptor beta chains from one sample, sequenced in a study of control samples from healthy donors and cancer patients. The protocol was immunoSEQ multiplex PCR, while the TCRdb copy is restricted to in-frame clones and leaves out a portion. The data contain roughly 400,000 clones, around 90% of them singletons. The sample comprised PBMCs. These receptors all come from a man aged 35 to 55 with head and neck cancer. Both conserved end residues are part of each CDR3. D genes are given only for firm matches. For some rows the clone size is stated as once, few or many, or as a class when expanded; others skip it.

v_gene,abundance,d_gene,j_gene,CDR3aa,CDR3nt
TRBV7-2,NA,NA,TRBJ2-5,CASSLVHRGNPQETQYF,TGTGCCAGCAGCTTAGTGCACCGGGGGAACCCCCAAGAGACCCAGTACTTC
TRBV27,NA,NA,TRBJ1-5,CAGARGGQSQPQHF,TGTGCCGGGGCGCGGGGAGGTCAAAGTCAGCCCCAGCATTTT
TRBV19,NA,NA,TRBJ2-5,CASSMVAEETQYF,TGTGCCAGTAGTATGGTTGCTGAAGAGACCCAGTACTTC
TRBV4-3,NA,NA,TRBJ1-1,CASSQVSVLNTEAFF,TGCGCCAGCAGCCAAGTCTCGGTATTGAACACTGAAGCTTTCTTT
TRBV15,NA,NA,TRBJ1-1,CATSRGGFPEAFF,TGTGCCACCAGCAGGGGGGGTTTCCCTGAAGCTTTCTTT
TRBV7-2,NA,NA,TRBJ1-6,CASSLVGGKNSPLHF,TGTGCCAGCAGCTTAGTGGGGGGTAAGAATTCACCCCTCCACTTT
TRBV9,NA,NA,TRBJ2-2,CASSPGTSGELFF,TGTGCCAGCAGCCCCGGGACTTCCGGGGAGCTGTTTTTT
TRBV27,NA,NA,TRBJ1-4,CASSPGLNNEKLFF,TGTGCCAGCAGCCCGGGACTAAATAATGAAAAACTGTTTTTT
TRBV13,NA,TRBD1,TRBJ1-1,CASSRGQGNTEAFF,TGTGCCAGCAGCAGAGGACAGGGTAACACTGAAGCTTTCTTT
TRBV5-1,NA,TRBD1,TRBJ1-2,CASSTRRDRGNGYTF,TGCGCCAGCAGCACACGAAGGGACAGGGGTAATGGCTACACCTTC
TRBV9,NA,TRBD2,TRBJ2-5,CASSVGLAGETQYF,TGTGCCAGCAGCGTAGGACTAGCGGGAGAGACCCAGTACTTC
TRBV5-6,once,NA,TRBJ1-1,CASSPRAGTEAFF,TGTGCCAGCAGCCCAAGGGCGGGTACTGAAGCTTTCTTT
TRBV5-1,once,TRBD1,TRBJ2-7,CASSDTGGTYEQYF,TGCGCCAGCAGCGATACAGGGGGTACGTACGAGCAGTACTTC
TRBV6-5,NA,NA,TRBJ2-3,CASSRGFGTDTQYF,TGTGCCAGCAGCCGGGGGTTCGGCACAGATACGCAGTATTTT
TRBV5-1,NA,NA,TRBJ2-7,CASSPMTSVSVYEQYF,TGCGCCAGCAGCCCAATGACCAGCGTGAGCGTCTACGAGCAGTACTTC
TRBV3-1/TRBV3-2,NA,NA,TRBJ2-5,CASRLTAQETQYF,TGTGCCAGCAGGCTCACAGCACAAGAGACCCAGTACTTC
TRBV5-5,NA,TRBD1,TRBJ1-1,CASSLVPGQGGTEAFF,TGTGCCAGCAGCTTGGTCCCGGGACAGGGGGGCACTGAAGCTTTCTTT
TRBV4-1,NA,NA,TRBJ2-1,CASSQDGLANNNEQFF,TGCGCCAGCAGCCAAGATGGGCTAGCTAACAACAATGAGCAGTTCTTC